The 24 T cell receptor beta chains reported below all come from one sample, sequenced in a study of T-cell memory formation after mild COVID-19. TCRdb re-analysed the 5' RACE reads in MiXCR, keeping a single row per CDR3 protein. The sample consists of 150,000 to 200,000 distinct CDR3 sequences, about a fifth of them appearing once. The sample was PBMCs or a T cell subset sorted from them (not recorded which). Source of these receptors: an adult woman who had mild COVID-19 (a few samples of this study predate the infection). Cell type and time point are not known.

This clonotype was found a few times. The chain uses TRBV12-3 or TRBV12-4 and TRBJ2-2, with TRBD1 as a possible D gene (5 bases). The length of the CDR3 is 15 residues. Trimming stripped 7 bases from V and 1 base from J, with 13 bases between. The CDR3 sequence: CASTGAGRNTGELFF. CDR3 coding DNA: TGTGCCAGCACCGGCGCAGGGCGGAACACCGGGGAGCTGTTTTTT.

The genes are TRBV7-3 and TRBJ1-6, with TRBD1 as a possible D gene (6 bases). This CDR3 has 15 amino acids. Germline CDR1 SGHTA, CDR2 FQGTGA. The ends were cut back, 2 bases at V and 6 bases at J, with 11 bases in the middle. The CDR3 bases are TGTGCCAGCAGCTTATCGGGGGCAGCTAATTCACCCCTCCACTTT. Protein product: CASSLSGAANSPLHF.

This clonotype occurred many times. The rearrangement links TRBV5-6 to TRBJ1-1; D gene unclear. The CDR3 is made up of 14 amino acids. The germline gives CDR1 SGHDT, CDR2 YYEEEE. V was shortened by 2 bases and J by 1 base, with 9 bases between the two germline ends. The CDR3 DNA reads TGTGCCAGCAGCTTTATCAGCGGGAACACTGAAGCTTTCTTT. Translation gives CASSFISGNTEAFF.

There are a few counts of this clonotype. The chain couples TRBV5-1 to TRBJ1-2; D perhaps matches TRBD1 (5 bases). V was trimmed by 0 bases and J by 1 base, leaving 10 bases between them. CDR3 length: 15 residues. Germline-derived CDR1 and CDR2 are SGHRS and YFSETQ. The CDR3 protein is CASSLEATVNYGYTF. The CDR3 DNA follows: TGCGCCAGCAGCTTGGAGGCGACAGTTAACTATGGCTACACCTTC.

The CDR3 region is CASSQAWDRGPQEQFF. The CDR3 coding sequence is TGCGCCAGCAGCCAAGCCTGGGACAGGGGGCCACAGGAGCAGTTCTTC. The rearrangement links TRBV4-3 to TRBJ2-1; 12 bases are a match to TRBD1. Germline V gene lookup returns CDR1 LGHNA and CDR2 YSLEER. With 1 base clipped from V and 10 bases from J, the junction kept 8 bases outside the gene matches. The CDR3 covers 16 residues.

This clonotype was counted between two and nine times. CDR3 bases: TGTGCCAGCAGCTCACCGGGACAGGCTTTCTACGAGCAGTACTTC. Residues: CASSSPGQAFYEQYF. The chain joins TRBV7-9 to TRBJ2-7; 8 nucleotides match TRBD1. Unmatched junction bases numbered 8, after V lost 4 bases and J lost 3 bases. This CDR3 has 15 amino acids. From germline, CDR1 is SEHNR and CDR2 FQNEAQ (reference sequence).

This chain uses TRBV6-2 or TRBV6-3 with TRBJ2-3, with a possible D match to TRBD2 (6 bases). There are 14 residues in the CDR3. The germline gives CDR1 MNHEY, CDR2 SVGEGT. The V end was cut by 7 bases, the J end by 2 bases, with 13 bases between. CDR3 region: CASIPRGYTDTQYF. The CDR3 coding sequence is TGTGCCAGCATCCCGCGGGGTTACACAGATACGCAGTATTTT.

This rearrangement joins TRBV20-1 to TRBJ2-7; 14 bases match TRBD2. The CDR3 extends over 15 amino acids. J lost 3 bases, V lost 6 bases, and 7 bases had no gene match. In germline, CDR1 is DFQATT, CDR2 SNEGSKA (reference sequence). CDR3 DNA: TGCAGTGCAAGAAGACTAGCGGGAGGGGACTACGAGCAGTACTTC. This sequence encodes CSARRLAGGDYEQYF.

This clonotype has a count of ten or more. The chain carries TRBV6-5 and TRBJ2-1, with 7 bases aligning to TRBD2. This CDR3 has 15 residues. Germline V lookup: CDR1 MNHEY, CDR2 SVGAGI. Germline trimming cut 2 bases from V and 3 bases from J; bases unmatched to any gene: 4. CDR3 DNA: TGTGCCAGCAGTTACATGAGGGAGGGCTACAATGAGCAGTTCTTC. Translated: CASSYMREGYNEQFF.

The gene calls are TRBV3-1 and TRBJ2-7; D is perhaps TRBD1 (6 bases). V dropped 3 bases and J dropped 3 bases, with 18 bases sitting between them. Germline lookup yields CDR1 LGHDT and CDR2 YNNKEL (reference sequence). CDR3 length equals 16 residues. CDR3 coding DNA: TGTGCCAGCAGCCAGGGTGAGACAGGATGGGTCTACGAGCAGTACTTC. It encodes CASSQGETGWVYEQYF.

This clonotype has a handful of counts. This chain joins TRBV5-1 and TRBJ2-1, with 7 bases that match TRBD1. This CDR3 is built from 15 residues. V lost 0 bases, J lost 10 bases, and 10 bases stayed unmatched. Germline V gene sequence: CDR1 SGHRS, CDR2 YFSETQ. The CDR3 here is CASSLEGQLGTEQFF. The CDR3 DNA reads as TGCGCCAGCAGCTTGGAGGGACAGCTTGGGACGGAGCAGTTCTTC.

The chain combines TRBV5-1 with TRBJ1-6; D is perhaps TRBD1 (5 bases). The CDR3 contains 15 residues. From germline, CDR1 is SGHRS and CDR2 YFSETQ. V was shortened by 0 bases and J by 5 bases, with 9 bases between the two germline ends. The CDR3 DNA follows: TGCGCCAGCAGCTTGGACAGGCCCGATAATTCACCCCTCCACTTT. Translating gives CASSLDRPDNSPLHF.

This clonotype appeared many times. The CDR3 nucleotides are TGTGCCAGCAGTTTCGTCGCTTTAAAAGATACGCAGTATTTT. Translating it yields CASSFVALKDTQYF. V gene TRBV12-3 or TRBV12-4 combines with J gene TRBJ2-3, with D unclear. Deletions cut 3 bases from V and 5 bases from J, with 12 bases between. The CDR3 extends over 14 amino acids.

Only one count was recorded for this clonotype. The chain recombines TRBV7-9 with TRBJ1-2; the D is unclear. The V gene's germline CDR1 is SEHNR and CDR2 FQNEAQ (reference sequence). The length of the CDR3 is 16 residues. The V end was cut by 0 bases, the J end by 4 bases, with 15 bases between. The CDR3 region has the DNA TGTGCCAGCAGCTTAGCGATGGAGACCTTTGGCTATGGCTACACCTTC. Its protein product is CASSLAMETFGYGYTF.

The genes are TRBV6-5 and TRBJ1-2; perhaps TRBD1 as D (5 bases). The V gene's germline CDR1 is MNHEY and CDR2 SVGAGI. This CDR3 spans 15 amino acids. V lost 0 bases, J lost 6 bases, and 14 bases lay in between. The CDR3 is CASSYSKVQADGYTF. CDR3 DNA sequence: TGTGCCAGCAGTTACTCGAAGGTACAGGCTGATGGCTACACCTTC.

This clonotype has more than one count but fewer than ten. This chain uses TRBV5-6 with TRBJ2-7; 8 positions agree with TRBD2. V trimming: 0 bases; J trimming: 3 bases; junction bases outside the gene matches: 5. CDR1 is SGHDT and CDR2 is YYEEEE in the germline V gene. The CDR3 loop spans 15 amino acids. The CDR3 loop reads CASSLGAGAGYEQYF. The CDR3 coding sequence is TGTGCCAGCAGCTTGGGAGCGGGAGCAGGCTACGAGCAGTACTTC.

The chain couples TRBV4-3 to TRBJ2-7; 7 bases align to TRBD1. With 1 base clipped from V and 2 bases from J, the junction kept 5 bases outside the gene matches. Per the germline V gene, CDR1 is LGHNA and CDR2 is YSLEER. This CDR3 contains 15 residues. The CDR3 loop is CASSQGRQGAYEQYF. The CDR3 nucleotides read TGCGCCAGCAGCCAAGGACGGCAGGGGGCCTACGAGCAGTACTTC.

A few counts support this clonotype. The gene calls are TRBV7-8 and TRBJ2-7; D remains ambiguous. This CDR3 is built from 12 residues. V was clipped by 0 bases and J by 5 bases, with 5 bases between them. Germline-derived CDR1 and CDR2 are SGHVS and FQNEAQ. This CDR3 reads CASSLAPNEQYF. For the CDR3, the DNA is TGTGCCAGCAGCTTAGCCCCTAACGAGCAGTACTTC. Full variable domain (missing parts from reference TRBV7-8 and TRBJ2-7): GAGVSQSPRYKVAKRGQDVALRCDPISGHVSLFWYQQALGQGPEFLTYFQNEAQLDKSGLPSDRFFAERPEGSVSTLKIQRTQQEDSAVYLCASSLAPNEQYFGPGTRLTVT.

The J gene is TRBJ2-1, the V gene TRBV7-9, with D possibly TRBD1 on 7 matching bases. CDR1 and CDR2 from the germline V gene are SEHNR and FQNEAQ (reference sequence). Trimming left V 4 bases short and J 7 bases short, with 17 bases between. The CDR3 totals 15 residues. CDR3 sequence (DNA): TGTGCCAGCAGCTCCCCGAGGGCAGGGGGGAATGAGCAGTTCTTC. Its protein product is CASSSPRAGGNEQFF.

This clonotype was seen more than once but under ten times. The rearrangement joins TRBV6-5 to TRBJ1-2; D may be TRBD1 (6 bases). V was shortened by 6 bases and J by 5 bases, with 13 bases between the two germline ends. The CDR3 totals 13 residues. Germline loops: CDR1 MNHEY, CDR2 SVGAGI. This CDR3 reads CASRLFQGYGYTF. DNA of the CDR3: TGTGCCAGCAGGCTTTTCCAGGGGTATGGCTACACCTTC.

This clonotype was seen a handful of times. The chain carries TRBV30 and TRBJ2-2; 9 bases map to TRBD2. J was trimmed by 6 bases and V by 2 bases; bases with no gene match: 4. The germline gives CDR1 GTSNPN, CDR2 SVGIG (reference sequence). This CDR3 contains 14 residues. The CDR3 coding sequence is TGTGCCTGGAGTTTTGCGGGGGGGCCCGGGGAGCTGTTTTTT. Translating it yields CAWSFAGGPGELFF.

This chain connects TRBV3-1 to TRBJ2-3; perhaps TRBD1 as D (5 bases). Per the germline V gene, CDR1 is LGHDT and CDR2 is YNNKEL (reference sequence). There are 15 residues in the CDR3. V gave up 5 bases and J gave up 5 bases, with 17 bases separating them. The DNA for the CDR3 is TGTGCCAGCAGCTCAAAGTATGGGGCTGGAGATACGCAGTATTTT. It encodes CASSSKYGAGDTQYF.

Many counts were recorded for this clonotype. The V and J genes are TRBV7-9 and TRBJ2-7; the D is unclear. Germline CDR1 SEHNR, CDR2 FQNEAQ (reference sequence). The CDR3 is 12 amino acids. V was cut by 4 bases and J by 3 bases, with 7 bases left in between. The CDR3 sequence is CASSYVHYEQYF. CDR3 DNA sequence: TGTGCCAGCAGCTATGTTCACTACGAGCAGTACTTC.

V is TRBV20-1 and J is TRBJ1-1, with D possibly TRBD1 on 5 matching bases. The CDR3 spans 16 residues. V shed 0 bases and J shed 3 bases, with 17 bases lying between them. Germline loops: CDR1 DFQATT, CDR2 SNEGSKA (reference sequence). Here the CDR3 DNA reads TGCAGTGCTAGAGATCGTGATCGGGGCGGGTACACTGAAGCTTTCTTT. Translated, it gives CSARDRDRGGYTEAFF.